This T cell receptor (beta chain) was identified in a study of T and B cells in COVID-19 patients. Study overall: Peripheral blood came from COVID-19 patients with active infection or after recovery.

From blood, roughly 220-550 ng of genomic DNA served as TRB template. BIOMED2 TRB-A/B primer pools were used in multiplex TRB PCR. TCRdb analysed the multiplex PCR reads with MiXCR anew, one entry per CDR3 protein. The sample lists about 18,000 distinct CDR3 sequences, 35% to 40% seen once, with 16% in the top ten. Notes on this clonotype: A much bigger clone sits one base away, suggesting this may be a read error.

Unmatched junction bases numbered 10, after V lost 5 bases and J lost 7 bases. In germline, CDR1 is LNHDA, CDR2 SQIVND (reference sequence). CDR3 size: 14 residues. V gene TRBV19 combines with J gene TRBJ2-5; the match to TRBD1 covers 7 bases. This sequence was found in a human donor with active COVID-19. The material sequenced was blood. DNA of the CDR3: TGTGCCAGTAGTGAGAAAGGGGGCGAGGTGACCCAGTACTTC. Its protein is CASSEKGGEVTQYF.